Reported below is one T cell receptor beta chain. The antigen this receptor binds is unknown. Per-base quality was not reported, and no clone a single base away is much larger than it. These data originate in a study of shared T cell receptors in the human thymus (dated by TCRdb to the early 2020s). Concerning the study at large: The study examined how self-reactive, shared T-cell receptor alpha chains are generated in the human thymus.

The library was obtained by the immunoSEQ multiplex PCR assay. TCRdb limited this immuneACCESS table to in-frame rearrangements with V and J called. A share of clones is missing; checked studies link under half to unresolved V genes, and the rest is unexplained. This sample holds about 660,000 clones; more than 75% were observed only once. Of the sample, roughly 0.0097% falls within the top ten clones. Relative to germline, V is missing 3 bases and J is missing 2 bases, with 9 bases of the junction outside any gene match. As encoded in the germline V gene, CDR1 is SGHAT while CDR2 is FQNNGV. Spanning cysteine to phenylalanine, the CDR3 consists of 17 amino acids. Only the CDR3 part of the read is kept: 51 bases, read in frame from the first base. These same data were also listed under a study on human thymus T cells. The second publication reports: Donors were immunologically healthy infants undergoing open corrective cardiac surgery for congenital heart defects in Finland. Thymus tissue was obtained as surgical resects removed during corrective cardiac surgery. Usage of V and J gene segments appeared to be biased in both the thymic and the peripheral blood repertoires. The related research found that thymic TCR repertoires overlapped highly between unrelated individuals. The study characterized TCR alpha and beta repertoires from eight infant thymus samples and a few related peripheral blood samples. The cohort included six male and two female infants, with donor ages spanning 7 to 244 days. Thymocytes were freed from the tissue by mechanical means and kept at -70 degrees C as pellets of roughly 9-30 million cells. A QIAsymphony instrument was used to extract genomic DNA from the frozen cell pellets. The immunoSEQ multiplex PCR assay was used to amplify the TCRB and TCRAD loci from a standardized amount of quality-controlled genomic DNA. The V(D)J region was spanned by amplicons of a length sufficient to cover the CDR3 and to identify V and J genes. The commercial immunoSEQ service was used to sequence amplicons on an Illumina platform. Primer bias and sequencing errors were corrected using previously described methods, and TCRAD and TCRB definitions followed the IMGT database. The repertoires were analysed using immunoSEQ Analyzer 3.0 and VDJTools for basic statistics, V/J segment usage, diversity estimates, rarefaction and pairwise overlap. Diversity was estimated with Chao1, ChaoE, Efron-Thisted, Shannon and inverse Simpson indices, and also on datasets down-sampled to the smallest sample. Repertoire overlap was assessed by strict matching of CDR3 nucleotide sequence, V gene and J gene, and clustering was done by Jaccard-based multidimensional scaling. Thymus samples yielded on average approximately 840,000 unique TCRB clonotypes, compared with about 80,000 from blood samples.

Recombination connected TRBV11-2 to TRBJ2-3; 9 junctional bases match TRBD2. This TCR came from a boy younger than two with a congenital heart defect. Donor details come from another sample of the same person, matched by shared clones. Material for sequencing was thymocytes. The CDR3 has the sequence CASSLGTSITPTDTQYF. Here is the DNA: TGTGCCAGCAGCTTGGGGACTAGCATTACCCCCACAGATACGCAGTATTTT.